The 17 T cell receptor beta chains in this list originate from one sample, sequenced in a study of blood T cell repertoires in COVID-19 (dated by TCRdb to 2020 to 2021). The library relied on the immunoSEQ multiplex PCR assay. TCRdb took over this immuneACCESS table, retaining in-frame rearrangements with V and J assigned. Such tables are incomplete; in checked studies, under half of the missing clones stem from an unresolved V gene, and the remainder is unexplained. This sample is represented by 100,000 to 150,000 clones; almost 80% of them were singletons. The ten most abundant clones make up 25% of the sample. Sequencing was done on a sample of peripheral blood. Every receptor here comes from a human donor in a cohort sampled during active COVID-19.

This CDR3 is CASSFTMFGNGELFF. The DNA of the CDR3 is TGTGCCAGCAGCTTCACTATGTTCGGGAACGGGGAGCTGTTTTTT. This chain joins TRBV9 and TRBJ2-2, with a weak D call TRBD2 (5 bases). Germline V gene sequence: CDR1 SGDLS, CDR2 YYNGEE. V was trimmed by 4 bases and J by 7 bases, leaving 17 bases between them. This CDR3 comprises 15 residues.

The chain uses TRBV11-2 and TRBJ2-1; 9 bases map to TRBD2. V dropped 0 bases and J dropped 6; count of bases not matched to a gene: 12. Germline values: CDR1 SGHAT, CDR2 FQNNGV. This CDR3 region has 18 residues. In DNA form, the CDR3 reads TGTGCCAGCAGCTTAGAGGGTCTAGCGGGGCAACGTGGCAATGAGCAGTTCTTC. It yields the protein CASSLEGLAGQRGNEQFF. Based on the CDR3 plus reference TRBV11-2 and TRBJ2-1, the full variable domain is EAGVAQSPRYKIIEKRQSVAFWCNPISGHATLYWYQQILGQGPKLLIQFQNNGVVDDSQLPKDRFSAERLKGVDSTLKIQPAKLEDSAVYLCASSLEGLAGQRGNEQFFGPGTRLTVL.

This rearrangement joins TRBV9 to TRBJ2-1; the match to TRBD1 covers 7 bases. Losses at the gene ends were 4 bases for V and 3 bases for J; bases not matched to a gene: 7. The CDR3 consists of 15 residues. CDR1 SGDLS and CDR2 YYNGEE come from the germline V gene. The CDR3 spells CASSSRDRHYNEQFF. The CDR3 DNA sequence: TGTGCCAGCAGCAGCCGGGACAGACACTACAATGAGCAGTTCTTC. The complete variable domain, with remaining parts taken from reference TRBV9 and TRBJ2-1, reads DSGVTQTPKHLITATGQRVTLRCSPRSGDLSVYWYQQSLDQGLQFLIQYYNGEERAKGNILERFSAQQFPDLHSELNLSSLELGDSALYFCASSSRDRHYNEQFFGPGTRLTVL.

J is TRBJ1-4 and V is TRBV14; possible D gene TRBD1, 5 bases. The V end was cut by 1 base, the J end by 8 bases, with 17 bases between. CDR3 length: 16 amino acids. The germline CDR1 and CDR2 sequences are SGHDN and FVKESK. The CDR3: CASSQGWGGTVEKLFF. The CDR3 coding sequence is TGTGCCAGCAGCCAAGGATGGGGCGGGACGGTCGAAAAACTGTTTTTT. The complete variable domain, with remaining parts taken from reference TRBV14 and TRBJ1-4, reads EAGVTQFPSHSVIEKGQTVTLRCDPISGHDNLYWYRRVMGKEIKFLLHFVKESKQDESGMPNNRFLAERTGGTYSTLKVQPAELEDSGVYFCASSQGWGGTVEKLFFGSGTQLSVL.

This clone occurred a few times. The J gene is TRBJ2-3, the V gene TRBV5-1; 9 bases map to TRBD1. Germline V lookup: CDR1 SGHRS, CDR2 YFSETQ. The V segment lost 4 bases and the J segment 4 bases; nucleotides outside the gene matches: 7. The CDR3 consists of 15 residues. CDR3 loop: CASSEGQGLADTQYF. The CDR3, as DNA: TGCGCCAGCAGCGAGGGACAGGGTTTGGCAGATACGCAGTATTTT.

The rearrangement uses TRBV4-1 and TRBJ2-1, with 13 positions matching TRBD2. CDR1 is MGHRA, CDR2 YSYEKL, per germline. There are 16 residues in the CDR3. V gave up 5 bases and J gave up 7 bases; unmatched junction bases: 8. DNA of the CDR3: TGCGCCAGCAGCAAGGGACTAGCGGGGAGTCGGAATGAGCAGTTCTTC. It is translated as CASSKGLAGSRNEQFF.

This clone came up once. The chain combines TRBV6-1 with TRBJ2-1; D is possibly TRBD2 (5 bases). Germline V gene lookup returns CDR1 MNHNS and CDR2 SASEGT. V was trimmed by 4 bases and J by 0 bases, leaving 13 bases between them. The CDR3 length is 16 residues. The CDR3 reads CASSASAASSYNEQFF. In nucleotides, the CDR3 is TGTGCCAGCAGTGCGTCAGCGGCCAGCTCCTACAATGAGCAGTTCTTC.

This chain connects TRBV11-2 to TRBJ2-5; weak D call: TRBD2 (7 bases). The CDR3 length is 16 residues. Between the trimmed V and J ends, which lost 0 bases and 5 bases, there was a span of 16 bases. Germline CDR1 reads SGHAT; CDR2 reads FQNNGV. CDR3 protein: CASSLDLGGGTETQYF. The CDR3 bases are TGTGCCAGCAGCTTAGATCTAGGGGGGGGGACGGAGACCCAGTACTTC. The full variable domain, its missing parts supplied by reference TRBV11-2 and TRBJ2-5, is EAGVAQSPRYKIIEKRQSVAFWCNPISGHATLYWYQQILGQGPKLLIQFQNNGVVDDSQLPKDRFSAERLKGVDSTLKIQPAKLEDSAVYLCASSLDLGGGTETQYFGPGTRLLVL.

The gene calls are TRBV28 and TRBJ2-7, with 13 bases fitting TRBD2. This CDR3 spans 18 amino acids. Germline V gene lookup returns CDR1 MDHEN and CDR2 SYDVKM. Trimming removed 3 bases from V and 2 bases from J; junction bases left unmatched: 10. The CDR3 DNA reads TGTGCCAGCAGTTTTCAGATCGGGACTAGCGGGAACCCCTACGAGCAGTACTTC. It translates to CASSFQIGTSGNPYEQYF. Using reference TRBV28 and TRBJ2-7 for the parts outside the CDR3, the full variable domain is DVKVTQSSRYLVKRTGEKVFLECVQDMDHENMFWYRQDPGLGLRLIYFSYDVKMKEKGDIPEGYSVSREKKERFSLILESASTNQTSMYLCASSFQIGTSGNPYEQYFGPGTRLTVT.

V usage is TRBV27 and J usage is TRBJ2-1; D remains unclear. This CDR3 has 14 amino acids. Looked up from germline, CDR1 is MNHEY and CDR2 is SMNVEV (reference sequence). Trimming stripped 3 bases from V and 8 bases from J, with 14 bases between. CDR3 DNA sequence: TGTGCCAGCAGTTTGGTGAGCCCAGGCCATGAGCAGTTCTTC. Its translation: CASSLVSPGHEQFF.

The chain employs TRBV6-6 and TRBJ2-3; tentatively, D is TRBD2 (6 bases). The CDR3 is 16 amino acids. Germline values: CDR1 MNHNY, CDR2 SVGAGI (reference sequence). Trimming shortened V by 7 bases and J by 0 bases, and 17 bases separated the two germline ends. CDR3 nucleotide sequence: TGTGCCAGCACACCTCAGGAGGGCAGAAGCACAGATACGCAGTATTTT. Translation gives CASTPQEGRSTDTQYF.

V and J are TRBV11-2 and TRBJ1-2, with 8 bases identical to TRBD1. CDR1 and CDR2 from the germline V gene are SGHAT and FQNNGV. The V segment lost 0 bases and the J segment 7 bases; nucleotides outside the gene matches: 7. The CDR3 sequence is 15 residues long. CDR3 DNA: TGTGCCAGCAGCTTAGAGCGTCGAACAGGGGGTGGCTACACCTTC. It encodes CASSLERRTGGGYTF.

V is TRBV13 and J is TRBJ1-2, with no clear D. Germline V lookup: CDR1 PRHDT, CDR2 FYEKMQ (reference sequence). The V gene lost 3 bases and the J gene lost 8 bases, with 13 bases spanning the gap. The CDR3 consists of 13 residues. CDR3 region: CASSFERSEGYTF. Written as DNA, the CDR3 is TGTGCCAGCAGCTTCGAGCGATCTGAGGGCTACACCTTC. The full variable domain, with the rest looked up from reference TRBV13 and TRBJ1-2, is AAGVIQSPRHLIKEKRETATLKCYPIPRHDTVYWYQQGPGQDPQFLISFYEKMQSDKGSIPDRFSAQQFSDYHSELNMSSLELGDSALYFCASSFERSEGYTFGSGTRLTVV.

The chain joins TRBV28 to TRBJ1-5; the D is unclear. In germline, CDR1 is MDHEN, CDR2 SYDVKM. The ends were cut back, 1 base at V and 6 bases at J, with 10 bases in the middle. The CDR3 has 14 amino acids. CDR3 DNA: TGTGCCAGCAGTTTATCCGGGGAAAGTCAGCCCCAGCATTTT. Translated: CASSLSGESQPQHF.

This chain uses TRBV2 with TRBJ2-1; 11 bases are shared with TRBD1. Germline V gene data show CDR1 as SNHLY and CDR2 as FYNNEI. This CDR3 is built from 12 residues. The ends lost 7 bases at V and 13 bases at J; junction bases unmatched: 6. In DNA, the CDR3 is TGTGCCAGCATGGACAGGGGGCGCCGACAGTTCTTC. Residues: CASMDRGRRQFF.

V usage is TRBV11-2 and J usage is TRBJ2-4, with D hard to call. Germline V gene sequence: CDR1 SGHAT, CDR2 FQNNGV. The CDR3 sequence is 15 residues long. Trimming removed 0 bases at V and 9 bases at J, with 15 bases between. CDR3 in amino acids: CASSLDLYAAGIQYF. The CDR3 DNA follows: TGTGCCAGCAGCTTAGATTTATACGCGGCCGGCATTCAGTACTTC.

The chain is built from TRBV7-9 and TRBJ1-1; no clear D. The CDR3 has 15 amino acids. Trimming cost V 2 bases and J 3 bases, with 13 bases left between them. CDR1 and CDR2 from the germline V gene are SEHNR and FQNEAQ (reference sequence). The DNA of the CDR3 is TGTGCCAGCAGCTTATGGGGATACGGGGACACTGAAGCTTTCTTT. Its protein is CASSLWGYGDTEAFF.